This T cell receptor (beta chain) was obtained from a study of identical twins' blood T cells. TCRdb processed the 5' RACE reads anew with MiXCR; each CDR3 protein has one entry. The profile shows 350,000 to 400,000 distinct CDR3 sequences, roughly 31% of them singletons. Material for sequencing was PBMCs. The sequence was collected from a woman aged 18-55 years in good health.

CDR3 sequence (DNA): TGCAGTGCCTGGGACAGAAAAGAAGCTTTCTTT. This encodes CSAWDRKEAFF. This chain links TRBV20-1 with TRBJ1-1; 7 nucleotides agree with TRBD1. This CDR3 has 11 residues. Germline loops: CDR1 DFQATT, CDR2 SNEGSKA (reference sequence). V was pared by 6 bases and J by 8 bases, with 6 bases of the junction left unmatched.